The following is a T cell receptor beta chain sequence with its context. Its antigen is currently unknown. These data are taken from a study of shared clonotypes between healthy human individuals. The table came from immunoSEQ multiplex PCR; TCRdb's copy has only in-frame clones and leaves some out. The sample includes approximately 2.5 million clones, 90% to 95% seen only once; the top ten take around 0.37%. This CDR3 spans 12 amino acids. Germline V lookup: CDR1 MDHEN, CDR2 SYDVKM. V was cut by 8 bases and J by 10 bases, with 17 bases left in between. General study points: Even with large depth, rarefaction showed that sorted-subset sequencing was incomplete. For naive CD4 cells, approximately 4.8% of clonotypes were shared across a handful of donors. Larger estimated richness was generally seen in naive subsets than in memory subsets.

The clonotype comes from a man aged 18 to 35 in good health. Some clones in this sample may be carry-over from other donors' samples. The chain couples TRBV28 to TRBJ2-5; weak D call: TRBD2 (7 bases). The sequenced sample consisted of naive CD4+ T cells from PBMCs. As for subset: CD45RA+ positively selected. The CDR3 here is CASGPGRGNQYF. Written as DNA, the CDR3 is TGTGCCAGCGGGCCAGGGAGGGGGAACCAGTACTTC.